These 32 T cell receptor beta chains came from one sample sequenced in a study of blood T cell repertoires in COVID-19. Some clones are missing from TCRdb's copy, which holds only in-frame ones; the method was immunoSEQ multiplex PCR. The data contain over 55,000 clones, almost 85% of them singletons. The specimen was peripheral blood. These receptor sequences come from a man aged 50-60 years with acute or convalescent COVID-19.

Written as DNA, the CDR3 is TGTGCCAGTAGTGCCATCGGGGGGGAGACCCAGTACTTC. As protein: CASSAIGGETQYF. V is TRBV19 and J is TRBJ2-5; the match to TRBD2 covers 7 bases. From germline, CDR1 is LNHDA and CDR2 SQIVND (reference sequence). CDR3 length equals 13 residues. V shed 5 bases and J 5 bases; nucleotides not matched to a gene: 5.

The CDR3 is CASTPRGGTGHEQYF. CDR3 DNA: TGTGCCAGTACACCCCGGGGGGGTACGGGCCACGAGCAGTACTTC. V gene TRBV19 combines with J gene TRBJ2-7; 8 bases fit TRBD2. J gave up 5 bases and V 7 bases, and 13 bases lay outside the gene matches. Germline CDR1 LNHDA, CDR2 SQIVND (reference sequence). The CDR3 is 15 residues long.

Only a few counts were recorded for this clone. V gene TRBV5-1 combines with J gene TRBJ1-2; 10 bases agree with TRBD1. After removal of 3 bases from V and 4 bases from J, the junction contained 6 bases not matched to a gene. The CDR3 is made up of 15 amino acids. Germline CDR1 and CDR2: SGHRS and YFSETQ. In DNA, the CDR3 is TGCGCCAGCAGCTCCGGGACAGGGGCGTTCTATGGCTACACCTTC. This codes for CASSSGTGAFYGYTF. Full variable domain (rest looked up from reference TRBV5-1 and TRBJ1-2): KAGVTQTPRYLIKTRGQQVTLSCSPISGHRSVSWYQQTPGQGLQFLFEYFSETQRNKGNFPGRFSGRQFSNSRSEMNVSTLELGDSALYLCASSSGTGAFYGYTFGSGTRLTVV.

The chain is built from TRBV7-3 and TRBJ2-5, with D hard to call. V was shortened by 1 base and J by 7 bases, with 4 bases between the two germline ends. The CDR3 loop spans 11 amino acids. The germline V gene encodes CDR1 SGHTA and CDR2 FQGTGA. This CDR3 is CASSLIGTQYF. In nucleotides, the CDR3 is TGTGCCAGCAGCTTAATCGGGACCCAGTACTTC.

The chain employs TRBV6-6 and TRBJ1-6, with 7 bases lining up with TRBD1. CDR3 length: 13 amino acids. V was pared by 6 bases and J by 8 bases, with 4 bases of the junction left unmatched. Germline V CDR1 and CDR2: MNHNY, SVGAGI (reference sequence). In nucleotides, the CDR3 is TGTGCCAGCAGACCCGACAGGGATTCACCCCTCCACTTT. It encodes CASRPDRDSPLHF.

The chain employs TRBV5-6 and TRBJ2-3, with TRBD2 identical over 8 bases. This CDR3 contains 16 residues. Per germline, CDR1 SGHDT and CDR2 YYEEEE. V was clipped by 1 base and J by 2 bases; unmatched bases: 6. The CDR3 loop reads CASSLWTSRPTDTQYF. In DNA, the CDR3 is TGTGCCAGCAGCTTGTGGACTAGCAGACCCACAGATACGCAGTATTTT.

This rearrangement joins TRBV5-4 to TRBJ1-2; D gene uncertain. CDR3 size: 13 residues. The V gene's germline CDR1 is SGHNT and CDR2 YYREEE (reference sequence). The V gene lost 0 bases and the J gene lost 8 bases, with 11 bases spanning the gap. CDR3 in amino acids: CASSLDGTRGYTF. The DNA of the CDR3 is TGTGCCAGCAGCTTGGATGGTACGCGGGGCTACACCTTC.

This chain uses TRBV7-2 with TRBJ2-7; possibly TRBD2 for D (6 bases). The CDR3 sequence is 15 residues long. Per germline, CDR1 SGHTA and CDR2 FQGNSA. V dropped 3 bases and J dropped 0 bases, with 12 bases sitting between them. The CDR3: CASSLSSGDSYEQYF. The DNA for the CDR3 is TGTGCCAGCAGCTTGAGTAGCGGAGACTCCTACGAGCAGTACTTC.

The V gene is TRBV7-8, the J gene TRBJ2-1, with 11 bases aligning to TRBD2. Germline V CDR1 and CDR2: SGHVS, FQNEAQ. V shed 4 bases, J shed 0 bases, and the junction held 14 bases outside the gene matches. There are 20 residues in the CDR3. CDR3 sequence: CASSSTPGLAAIDSYNEQFF. The CDR3 DNA reads as TGTGCCAGCAGCTCGACGCCGGGACTAGCGGCGATCGACTCCTACAATGAGCAGTTCTTC.

The rearrangement uses TRBV6-2 or TRBV6-3 and TRBJ1-6, with 10 bases identical to TRBD1. V shed 6 bases and J 9 bases; nucleotides not matched to a gene: 11. The CDR3 has 16 amino acids. Germline values: CDR1 MNHEY, CDR2 SVGEGT. The CDR3 DNA reads TGTGCCAGCAGCCCTTCCGGGACAGGGGTCGGTTCACCCCTCCACTTT. Translating it yields CASSPSGTGVGSPLHF.

The chain uses TRBV12-3 or TRBV12-4 and TRBJ1-1, with 7 bases fitting TRBD1. This CDR3 is built from 12 residues. With 6 bases clipped from V and 7 bases from J, the junction kept 5 bases outside the gene matches. The CDR3 nucleotides are TGTGCCAGCAGACCCGGGACAGTTGAAGCTTTCTTT. Translated: CASRPGTVEAFF.

This clone was found once. The chain is built from TRBV7-2 and TRBJ1-5; the D is unclear. The V and J ends lost 3 bases and 0 bases respectively, with 9 bases between them. The CDR3 covers 15 residues. Germline CDR1 is SGHTA and CDR2 is FQGNSA. CDR3 in DNA: TGTGCCAGCAGCTTTGAGCCGGGTAGCAATCAGCCCCAGCATTTT. Translating gives CASSFEPGSNQPQHF.

The V and J genes are TRBV6-5 and TRBJ1-1; D remains unclear. The germline V gene has CDR1 MNHEY and CDR2 SVGAGI. V lost 2 bases and J 4 bases, leaving 8 bases between the germline ends. The CDR3 is 13 residues long. This CDR3 is CASSYGGSTEAFF. DNA for the CDR3: TGTGCCAGCAGTTACGGAGGGAGCACTGAAGCTTTCTTT.

The chain links TRBV11-3 to TRBJ2-5, with TRBD2 identical over 11 bases. Judging by the DNA end, TRBJ2-7 fits better; the J call may be wrong. Germline V lookup: CDR1 SGHNT, CDR2 YENEEA. The CDR3 is made up of 15 amino acids. The chain's CDR3 is CASSITSGGSYEQYF. In DNA, the CDR3 is TGTGCCAGCAGCATAACTAGCGGGGGCTCCTACGAGCAGTACTTC.

The genes are TRBV5-1 and TRBJ2-2; 8 bases agree with TRBD1. Germline CDR1 SGHRS, CDR2 YFSETQ. The CDR3 spans 15 residues. J gave up 2 bases and V 6 bases, and 6 bases lay outside the gene matches. DNA of the CDR3: TGCGCCAGCACCCTCGGACAGGGTAACACCGGGGAGCTGTTTTTT. It translates to CASTLGQGNTGELFF.

This sequence joins TRBV20-1 and TRBJ2-7, with D tentatively TRBD1 (6 bases). This CDR3 is 12 amino acids long. Per germline, CDR1 DFQATT and CDR2 SNEGSKA (reference sequence). The germline V and J ends were trimmed by 3 bases and 2 bases, with 8 bases remaining between them. The DNA of the CDR3 is TGCAGTGCTAGTCGACAGGCCTACGAGCAGTACTTC. This codes for CSASRQAYEQYF.

The V call is TRBV3-1 (or the pseudogene TRBV3-2), the J call TRBJ2-6; D is unclear. The CDR3 contains 15 residues. Germline-derived CDR1 and CDR2 are LGHDT and YNNKEL (reference sequence). V was shortened by 4 bases and J by 1 base, with 8 bases between the two germline ends. CDR3 region: CASSPGLSGANVLTF. The CDR3 DNA sequence: TGTGCCAGCAGCCCTGGGCTTTCTGGGGCCAACGTCCTGACTTTC.

The chain has TRBV11-2 and TRBJ2-1; 7 bases map to TRBD1. The CDR3 length is 19 residues. The ends lost 5 bases at V and 7 bases at J; junction bases unmatched: 23. Germline V CDR1 and CDR2: SGHAT, FQNNGV. CDR3 region: CASSPGWEWGTAPRNEQFF. The CDR3 region has the DNA TGTGCCAGCAGCCCAGGTTGGGAATGGGGGACAGCCCCGAGGAATGAGCAGTTCTTC.

This clone turned up a few times. The V and J genes are TRBV2 and TRBJ1-2; weak D call: TRBD1 (5 bases). Trimming removed 6 bases from V and 4 bases from J, with 18 bases in between. The CDR3 extends over 15 amino acids. Germline-derived CDR1 and CDR2 are SNHLY and FYNNEI. CDR3 nucleotide sequence: TGTGCCAGCAGGGACATCGTGACATTCCTCTATGGCTACACCTTC. Its protein product is CASRDIVTFLYGYTF.

Written as DNA, the CDR3 is TGCGCCAGCAGCCAAAGCGACAGGGGTCTAAACGAGCAGTACTTC. This gives the protein CASSQSDRGLNEQYF. This rearrangement joins TRBV4-1 to TRBJ2-7, with 8 bases aligning to TRBD1. Looked up from germline, CDR1 is MGHRA and CDR2 is YSYEKL. Unmatched junction bases numbered 8, after V lost 2 bases and J lost 5 bases. The CDR3 length is 15 residues.

The V gene is TRBV5-1, the J gene TRBJ1-4, with TRBD1 matching over 8 bases. CDR3 length equals 14 residues. The V and J ends lost 4 bases and 4 bases, in that order; junction bases with no gene match: 3. Germline CDR1 is SGHRS and CDR2 is YFSETQ. As DNA, the CDR3 is TGCGCCAGCAGCCTGGGACAGGATAATGAAAAACTGTTTTTT. Protein product: CASSLGQDNEKLFF.

The chain recombines TRBV5-1 with TRBJ2-3, with a possible D match to TRBD2 (5 bases). Germline V lookup: CDR1 SGHRS, CDR2 YFSETQ. The length of the CDR3 is 14 residues. V was shortened by 0 bases and J by 6 bases, with 11 bases between the two germline ends. CDR3 nucleotides: TGCGCCAGCAGCTTGGACTATCGAGGGGATACGCAGTATTTT. Translating it yields CASSLDYRGDTQYF.

The chain employs TRBV3-1 (or the pseudogene TRBV3-2) and TRBJ2-3; D not resolved. V was pared by 3 bases and J by 1 base, with 5 bases between. The CDR3 has 13 amino acids. The germline V gene has CDR1 LGHDT and CDR2 YNNKEL (reference sequence). The CDR3 region has the DNA TGTGCCAGCAGCCATACAGGCACAGATACGCAGTATTTT. Amino acid sequence: CASSHTGTDTQYF.

J is TRBJ2-2 and V is TRBV7-3; TRBD1 agrees at 7 bases. Germline CDR1 reads SGHTA; CDR2 reads FQGTGA. V dropped 1 base and J dropped 6; count of bases not matched to a gene: 2. The CDR3 runs 14 residues. The CDR3 DNA sequence: TGTGCCAGCAGCTTAAACAGGGGCGCCGGGGAGCTGTTTTTT. Translation gives CASSLNRGAGELFF.

This clone was counted only a few times. This chain joins TRBV20-1 and TRBJ2-3; 14 bases map to TRBD2. The CDR3 has 18 residues. Germline assignment: CDR1 DFQATT and CDR2 SNEGSKA (reference sequence). The V gene end was trimmed by 3 bases and the J gene end by 5 bases; junction bases not matched to a gene: 13. CDR3 sequence (DNA): TGCAGTGCTAGTCAGAGAACTCGACTAGCGGGGGGGAGAGATACGCAGTATTTT. It specifies CSASQRTRLAGGRDTQYF.

The sample holds a few counts of this clone. This rearrangement joins TRBV15 to TRBJ2-3; 9 nucleotides align to TRBD2. The CDR3 contains 16 residues. J lost 4 bases, V lost 3 bases, and 8 bases had no gene match. In germline, CDR1 is LNHNV, CDR2 YYDKDF (reference sequence). The CDR3 reads CATSRVLSGGPDTQYF. In DNA form, the CDR3 reads TGTGCCACCAGCAGGGTCCTTAGCGGGGGACCAGATACGCAGTATTTT. The full variable domain, completed using reference TRBV15 and TRBJ2-3, is DAMVIQNPRYQVTQFGKPVTLSCSQTLNHNVMYWYQQKSSQAPKLLFHYYDKDFNNEADTPDNFQSRRPNTSFCFLDIRSPGLGDTAMYLCATSRVLSGGPDTQYFGPGTRLTVL.

The chain links TRBV5-1 to TRBJ2-7, with D possibly being TRBD2 (6 bases). Deletions cut 1 base from V and 3 bases from J, with 14 bases between. Germline CDR1 and CDR2: SGHRS and YFSETQ. This CDR3 is built from 15 residues. CDR3 amino acids: CASSLTPEGGYEQYV. DNA for the CDR3: TGCGCCAGCAGCTTGACGCCAGAGGGAGGCTACGAGCAGTACGTC.

The chain employs TRBV19 and TRBJ2-2, with 8 bases aligning to TRBD2. The germline gives CDR1 LNHDA, CDR2 SQIVND (reference sequence). The CDR3 loop spans 15 amino acids. V lost 4 bases, J lost 6 bases, and 7 bases stayed unmatched. The CDR3 bases are TGTGCCAGTAGTAAACCGGGACTAGGTGCCGGGGAGCTGTTTTTT. Amino acids: CASSKPGLGAGELFF.

The genes are TRBV4-2 and TRBJ2-3, with 13 bases fitting TRBD2. The CDR3 runs 17 residues. Trimming took 4 bases from V and 2 from J; bases not matched to a gene: 6. Germline V gene data show CDR1 as LGHNA and CDR2 as YNFKEQ. The CDR3 protein is CASSPTLAGGFTDTQYF. CDR3 nucleotide sequence: TGTGCCAGCAGCCCTACACTAGCGGGGGGGTTCACAGATACGCAGTATTTT.

V is TRBV19 and J is TRBJ1-5, with a possible D match to TRBD1 (5 bases). V was shortened by 5 bases and J by 3 bases, with 8 bases between the two germline ends. CDR3 length: 13 residues. The germline gives CDR1 LNHDA, CDR2 SQIVND (reference sequence). This CDR3 reads CASSDSYNQPQHF. As DNA, the CDR3 is TGTGCCAGTAGTGACAGTTACAATCAGCCCCAGCATTTT.

The rearrangement links TRBV6-1 to TRBJ1-2, with 9 nucleotides matching TRBD1. The CDR3 consists of 14 residues. Per the germline V gene, CDR1 is MNHNS and CDR2 is SASEGT. V shed 2 bases and J 9 bases; nucleotides not matched to a gene: 7. CDR3 region: CASSELGTGKSYTF. As DNA, the CDR3 is TGTGCCAGCAGTGAACTGGGGACAGGGAAAAGCTACACCTTC.

The chain joins TRBV19 to TRBJ2-7; 7 positions match TRBD1. The germline V gene encodes CDR1 LNHDA and CDR2 SQIVND (reference sequence). The V segment lost 3 bases and the J segment 5 bases; nucleotides outside the gene matches: 10. The CDR3 spans 15 residues. CDR3 sequence reads: CASSIARGYFDEQYF. The CDR3 DNA sequence: TGTGCCAGTAGTATCGCCAGGGGGTACTTCGACGAGCAGTACTTC.